What follows is one T cell receptor (beta chain) and its context. Its cognate antigen is unknown. Expressed TCRB transcripts were sequenced after all isolated RNA was converted to cDNA. The assay was immunoSEQ multiplex PCR, and TCRdb's table has in-frame clones only and misses some. The repertoire holds hundreds of thousands of clones, with around 12% as singletons. The data derive from a study of beta chain features in type 1 diabetes. Study observations and caveats: HLA influence on TCRB rearrangement stayed unresolved here.

Unmatched junction bases numbered 8, after V lost 6 bases and J lost 4 bases. This CDR3 has 13 residues. Germline CDR1 and CDR2: SQVTM and ANQGSEA. The sequencing input was naive CD4+ T cells from blood. The V and J genes are TRBV29-1 and TRBJ2-5; 7 nucleotides align to TRBD1. The clonotype comes from a man between 18 and 29 years old in good health. In DNA form, the CDR3 reads TGCAGCGTGCAGACAGGGTTGGGAGAGACCCAGTACTTC. This sequence encodes CSVQTGLGETQYF.